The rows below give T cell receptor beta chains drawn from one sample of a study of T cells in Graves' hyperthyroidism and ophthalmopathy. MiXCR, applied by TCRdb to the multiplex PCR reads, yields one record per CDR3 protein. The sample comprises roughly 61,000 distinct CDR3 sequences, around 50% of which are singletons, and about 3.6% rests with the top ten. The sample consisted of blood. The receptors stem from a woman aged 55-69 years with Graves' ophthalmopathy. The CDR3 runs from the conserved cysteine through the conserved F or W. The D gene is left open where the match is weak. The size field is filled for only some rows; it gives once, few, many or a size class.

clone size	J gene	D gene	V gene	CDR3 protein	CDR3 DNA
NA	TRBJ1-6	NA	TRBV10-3	CAISESGGNSPLHF	TGTGCCATCAGTGAGTCAGGGGGGAATTCACCCCTCCACTTT
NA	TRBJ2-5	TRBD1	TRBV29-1	CSVYGQGGETQYF	TGCAGCGTTTATGGACAGGGCGGGGAGACCCAGTACTTC
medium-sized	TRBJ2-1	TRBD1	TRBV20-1	CSAVLTGNEQFF	TGCAGTGCTGTATTGACAGGGAATGAGCAGTTCTTC
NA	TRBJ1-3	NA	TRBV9	CASSPGQHGNTIYF	TGTGCCAGCAGTCCCGGACAGCATGGAAACACCATATATTTT
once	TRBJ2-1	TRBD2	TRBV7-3	CASGLAGVVYEQFF	TGTGCCAGCGGACTAGCGGGAGTGGTCTATGAGCAGTTCTTC
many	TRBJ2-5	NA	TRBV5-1	CASSLNRVDQYF	TGCGCCAGCAGCTTGAACAGGGTAGACCAGTACTTC
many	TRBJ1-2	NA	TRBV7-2	CASSSDRANYGYTF	TGTGCCAGCAGCTCGGACAGAGCTAACTATGGCTACACCTTC
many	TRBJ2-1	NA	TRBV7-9	CASRTQGRDEQFF	TGTGCCAGCAGAACACAGGGTCGGGATGAGCAGTTCTTC
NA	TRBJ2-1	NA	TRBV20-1	CSALSGDVTDTQFF	TGCAGTGCCCTCTCCGGGGATGTGACAGATACGCAGTTCTTC
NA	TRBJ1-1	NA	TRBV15	CATSRDHSRTTEAFF	TGTGCCACCAGCAGAGATCACAGCCGAACGACCGAAGCTTTCTTT
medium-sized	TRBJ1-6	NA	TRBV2	CASSENGGWSPLHF	TGTGCCAGCAGTGAAAATGGGGGCTGGTCACCCCTCCACTTT